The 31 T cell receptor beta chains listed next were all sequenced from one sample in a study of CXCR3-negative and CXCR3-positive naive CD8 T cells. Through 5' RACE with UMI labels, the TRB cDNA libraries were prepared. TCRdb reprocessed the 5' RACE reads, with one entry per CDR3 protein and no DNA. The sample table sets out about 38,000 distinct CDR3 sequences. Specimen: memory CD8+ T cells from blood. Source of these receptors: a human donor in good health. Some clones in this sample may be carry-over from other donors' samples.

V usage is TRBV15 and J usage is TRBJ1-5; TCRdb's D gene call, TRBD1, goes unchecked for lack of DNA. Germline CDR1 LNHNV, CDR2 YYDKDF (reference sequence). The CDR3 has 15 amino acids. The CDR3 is CATSRDLSPNQPQHF.

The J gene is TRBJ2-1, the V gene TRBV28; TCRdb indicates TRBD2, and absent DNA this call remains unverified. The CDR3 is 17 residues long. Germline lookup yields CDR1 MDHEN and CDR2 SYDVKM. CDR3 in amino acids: CASSLAPGLAGRNEQFF.

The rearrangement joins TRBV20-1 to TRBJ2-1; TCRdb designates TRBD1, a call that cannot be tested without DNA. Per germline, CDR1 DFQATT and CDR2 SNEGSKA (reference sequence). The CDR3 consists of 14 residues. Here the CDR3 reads CSARAAGEIDEQFF.

CDR3 sequence reads: CSVRTGSSYEQYF. The V and J genes are TRBV29-1 and TRBJ2-7. Germline CDR1 is SQVTM and CDR2 is ANQGSEA. This CDR3 contains 13 residues.

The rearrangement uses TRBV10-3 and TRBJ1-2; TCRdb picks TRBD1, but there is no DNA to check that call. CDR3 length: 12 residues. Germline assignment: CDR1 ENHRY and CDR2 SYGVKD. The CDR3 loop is CAINSGGAGYTF.

CDR3 protein: CASNGVESSPLHF. This chain connects TRBV19 to TRBJ1-6. CDR1 and CDR2 from the germline V gene are LNHDA and SQIVND (reference sequence). The CDR3 has 13 amino acids. The full variable domain, rest sourced from reference TRBV19 and TRBJ1-6, is DGGITQSPKYLFRKEGQNVTLSCEQNLNHDAMYWYRQDPGQGLRLIYYSQIVNDFQKGDIAEGYSVSREKKESFPLTVTSAQKNPTAFYLCASNGVESSPLHFGNGTRLTVT.

The CDR3 sequence is CASSFGSNQPQHF. This sequence joins TRBV28 and TRBJ1-5. CDR1 and CDR2 (germline): MDHEN, SYDVKM. The CDR3 has 13 amino acids.

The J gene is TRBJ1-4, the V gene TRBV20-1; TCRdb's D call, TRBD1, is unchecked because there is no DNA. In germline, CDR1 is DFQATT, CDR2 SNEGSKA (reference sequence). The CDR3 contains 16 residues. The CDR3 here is CSARSFNREGNEKLFF.

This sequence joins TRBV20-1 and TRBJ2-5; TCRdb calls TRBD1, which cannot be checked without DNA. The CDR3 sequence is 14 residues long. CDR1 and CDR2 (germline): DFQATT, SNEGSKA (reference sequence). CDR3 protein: CSARGAGEQETQYF.

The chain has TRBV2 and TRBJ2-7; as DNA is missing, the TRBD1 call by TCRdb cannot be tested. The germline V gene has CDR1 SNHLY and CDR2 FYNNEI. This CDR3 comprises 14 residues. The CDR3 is CASSHPAGYGEQYF.

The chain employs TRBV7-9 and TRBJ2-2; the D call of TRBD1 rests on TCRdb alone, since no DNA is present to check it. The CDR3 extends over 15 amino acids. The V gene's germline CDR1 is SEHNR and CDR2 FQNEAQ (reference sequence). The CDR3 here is CASSLKGGDTGELFF.

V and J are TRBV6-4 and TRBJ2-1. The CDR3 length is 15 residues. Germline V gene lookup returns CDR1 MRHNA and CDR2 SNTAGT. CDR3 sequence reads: CASSPTGSSYNEQFF.

The CDR3 sequence is CASMVATSYNEQFF. This chain connects TRBV28 to TRBJ2-1. Germline CDR1 MDHEN, CDR2 SYDVKM. The CDR3 has 14 amino acids.

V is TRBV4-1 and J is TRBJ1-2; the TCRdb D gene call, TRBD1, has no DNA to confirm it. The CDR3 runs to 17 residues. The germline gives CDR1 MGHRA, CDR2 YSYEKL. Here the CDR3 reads CASSQDLGTGALDGYTF.

Here the CDR3 reads CASSLNAAAYNEQFF. The chain uses TRBV7-6 and TRBJ2-1. This CDR3 is 15 amino acids long. Germline V gene sequence: CDR1 SGHVS, CDR2 FNYEAQ.

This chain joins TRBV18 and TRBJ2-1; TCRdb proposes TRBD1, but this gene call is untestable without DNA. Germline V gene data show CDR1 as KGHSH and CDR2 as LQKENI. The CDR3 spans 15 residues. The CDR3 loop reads CASSPTGRAYNEQFF.

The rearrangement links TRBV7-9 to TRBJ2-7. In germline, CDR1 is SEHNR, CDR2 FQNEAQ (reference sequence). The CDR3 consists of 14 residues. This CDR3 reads CASTSRWGNYEQYF.

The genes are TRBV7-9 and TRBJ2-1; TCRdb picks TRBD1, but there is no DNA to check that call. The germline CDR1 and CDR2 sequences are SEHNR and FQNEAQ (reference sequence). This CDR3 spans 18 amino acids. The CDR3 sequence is CASSRIPGQGTDAHEQFF. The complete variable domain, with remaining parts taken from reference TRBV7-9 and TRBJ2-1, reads DTGVSQNPRHKITKRGQNVTFRCDPISEHNRLYWYRQTLGQGPEFLTYFQNEAQLEKSRLLSDRFSAERPKGSFSTLEIQRTEQGDSAMYLCASSRIPGQGTDAHEQFFGPGTRLTVL.

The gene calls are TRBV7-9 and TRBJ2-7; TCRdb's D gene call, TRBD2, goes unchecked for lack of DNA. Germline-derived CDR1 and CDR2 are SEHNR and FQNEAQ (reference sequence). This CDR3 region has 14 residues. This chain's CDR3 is CASRGTSGLYEQYF. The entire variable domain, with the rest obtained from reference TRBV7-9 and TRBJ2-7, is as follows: DTGVSQNPRHKITKRGQNVTFRCDPISEHNRLYWYRQTLGQGPEFLTYFQNEAQLEKSRLLSDRFSAERPKGSFSTLEIQRTEQGDSAMYLCASRGTSGLYEQYFGPGTRLTVT.

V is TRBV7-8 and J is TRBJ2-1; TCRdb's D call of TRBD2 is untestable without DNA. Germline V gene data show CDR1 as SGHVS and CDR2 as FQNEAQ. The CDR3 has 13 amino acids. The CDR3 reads CASSLFRGGEQFF.

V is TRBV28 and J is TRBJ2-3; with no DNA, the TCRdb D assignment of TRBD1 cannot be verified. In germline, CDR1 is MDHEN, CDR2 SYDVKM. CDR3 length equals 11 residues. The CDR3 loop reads CASSTPGEQYF. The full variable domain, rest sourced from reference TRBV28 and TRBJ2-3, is DVKVTQSSRYLVKRTGEKVFLECVQDMDHENMFWYRQDPGLGLRLIYFSYDVKMKEKGDIPEGYSVSREKKERFSLILESASTNQTSMYLCASSTPGEQYFGPGTRLTVL.

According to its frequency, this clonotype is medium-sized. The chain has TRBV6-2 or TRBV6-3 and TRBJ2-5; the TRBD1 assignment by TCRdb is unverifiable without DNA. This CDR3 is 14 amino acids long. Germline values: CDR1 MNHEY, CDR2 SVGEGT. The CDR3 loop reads CASSQGLEGETQYF.

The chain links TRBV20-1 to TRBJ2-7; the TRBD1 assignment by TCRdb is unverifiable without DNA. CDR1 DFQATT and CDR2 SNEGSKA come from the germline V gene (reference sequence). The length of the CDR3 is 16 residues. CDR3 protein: CSATLTGTGTSYEQYF.

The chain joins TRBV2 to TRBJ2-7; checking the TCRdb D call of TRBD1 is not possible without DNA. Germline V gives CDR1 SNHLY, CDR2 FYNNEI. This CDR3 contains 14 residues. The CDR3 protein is CASSRDRAPYEQYF.

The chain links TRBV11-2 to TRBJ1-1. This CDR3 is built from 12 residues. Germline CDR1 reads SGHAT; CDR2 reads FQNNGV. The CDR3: CASSFTNTEAFF.

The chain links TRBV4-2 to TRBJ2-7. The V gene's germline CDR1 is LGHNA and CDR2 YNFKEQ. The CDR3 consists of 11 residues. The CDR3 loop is CASSASWEQYF.

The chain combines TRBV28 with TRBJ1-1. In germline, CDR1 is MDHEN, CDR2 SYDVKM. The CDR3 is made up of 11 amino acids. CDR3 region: CASSSNSEAFF.

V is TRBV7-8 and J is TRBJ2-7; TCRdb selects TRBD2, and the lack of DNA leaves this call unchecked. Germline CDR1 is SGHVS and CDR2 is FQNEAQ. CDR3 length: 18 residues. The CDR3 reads CASSLVASGGGSSYEQYF.

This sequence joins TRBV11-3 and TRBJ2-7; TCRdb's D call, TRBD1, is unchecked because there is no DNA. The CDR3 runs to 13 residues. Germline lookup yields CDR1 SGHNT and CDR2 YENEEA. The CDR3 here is CASSLAGENEQYF.

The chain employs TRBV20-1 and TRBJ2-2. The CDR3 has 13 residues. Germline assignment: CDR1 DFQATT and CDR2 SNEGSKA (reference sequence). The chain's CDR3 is CSARDYVTGEPFF.

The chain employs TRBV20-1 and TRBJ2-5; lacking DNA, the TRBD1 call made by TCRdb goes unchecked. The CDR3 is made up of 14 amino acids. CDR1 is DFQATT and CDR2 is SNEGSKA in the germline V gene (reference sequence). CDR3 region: CSARDGGRGETQYF.